One sample yielded the 2 T cell receptor beta chains listed below, sequenced in a study of control samples from healthy donors and cancer patients. TCRdb's copy holds only in-frame clones and misses some; the assay was immunoSEQ multiplex PCR. The sample comprises 130,000 or so clones, 85% to 90% of which are singletons, and about 12% rests with the top ten. The specimen was blood. These receptors originate from a man under 40 in good health.

The chain combines TRBV6-5 with TRBJ1-2, with D perhaps matching TRBD1 (6 bases). This CDR3 has 15 amino acids. Germline V gene lookup returns CDR1 MNHEY and CDR2 SVGAGI. V lost 6 bases to trimming and J lost 8 bases, with 22 bases between them. CDR3 amino acids: CASSVTGFLVGGYTF. The CDR3 bases are TGTGCCAGCAGCGTTACAGGGTTTCTTGTAGGAGGCTACACCTTC.

The chain recombines TRBV11-3 with TRBJ2-7; D might be TRBD1 (5 bases). The CDR3 covers 14 residues. Trimming took 2 bases from V and 6 from J, leaving 14 bases between them. Germline lookup yields CDR1 SGHNT and CDR2 YENEEA. CDR3 coding DNA: TGTGCCAGCAGCTTAACAGGCAGTCGAGGCGAGCAGTACTTC. This encodes CASSLTGSRGEQYF.